These T cell receptor beta chains were read from a single sample in a study of CD8 T cells in ankylosing spondylitis. Using its own MiXCR run on the 5' RACE reads, TCRdb lists one record per CDR3 protein. The sample holds some 840,000 distinct CDR3 sequences, roughly 10% seen once. Sequenced sample: blood, either unsorted or a sorted T cell fraction (not recorded which). The receptor set was obtained from a male donor with ankylosing spondylitis. The CDR3 runs from the conserved cysteine through the conserved F or W. Fields, in order: D gene, CDR3 length, J gene, V gene, clone size, CDR3 protein, CDR3 DNA. A D gene is named only where the DNA matches it firmly. Clone size is given for some rows only: seen once, a few or many times, or a class if the clone is expanded.

d_call: NA
cdr3_length: 13
j_call: TRBJ1-3
v_call: TRBV12-3/TRBV12-4
clone_size: many
cdr3_aa: CASTLGGGNTIYF
cdr3_nt: TGTGCCAGCACCCTCGGGGGAGGAAACACCATATATTTT

d_call: TRBD1
cdr3_length: 14
j_call: TRBJ2-7
v_call: TRBV4-2
clone_size: many
cdr3_aa: CASSLRQGANEQYF
cdr3_nt: TGTGCCAGCAGCCTAAGACAGGGGGCGAATGAGCAGTACTTC

d_call: NA
cdr3_length: 16
j_call: TRBJ2-2
v_call: TRBV14
clone_size: few
cdr3_aa: CASSQAGVGNTGELFF
cdr3_nt: TGTGCCAGCAGCCAAGCGGGAGTAGGGAACACCGGGGAGCTGTTTTTT

d_call: NA
cdr3_length: 17
j_call: TRBJ2-3
v_call: TRBV20-1
clone_size: NA
cdr3_aa: CSASGASPGTSTDTQYF
cdr3_nt: TGCAGTGCTAGTGGGGCTAGTCCAGGGACTAGCACAGATACGCAGTATTTT

d_call: NA
cdr3_length: 12
j_call: TRBJ2-7
v_call: TRBV29-1
clone_size: medium-sized
cdr3_aa: CSVQGGANEQYF
cdr3_nt: TGCAGCGTTCAAGGGGGGGCGAACGAGCAGTACTTC

d_call: TRBD2
cdr3_length: 15
j_call: TRBJ2-5
v_call: TRBV5-6
clone_size: few
cdr3_aa: CASSRLLAGGETQYF
cdr3_nt: TGTGCCAGCAGCCGCTTACTAGCGGGAGGGGAGACCCAGTACTTC

d_call: TRBD1
cdr3_length: 16
j_call: TRBJ2-1
v_call: TRBV7-2
clone_size: few
cdr3_aa: CASSPYSGQGNTKQFF
cdr3_nt: TGTGCCAGCAGCCCATATTCGGGACAGGGAAACACTAAGCAGTTCTTC

d_call: NA
cdr3_length: 15
j_call: TRBJ1-2
v_call: TRBV4-3
clone_size: NA
cdr3_aa: CASSQGSGRDYGYTF
cdr3_nt: TGCGCCAGCAGCCAAGGATCCGGCAGGGACTATGGCTACACCTTC

d_call: NA
cdr3_length: 14
j_call: TRBJ2-1
v_call: TRBV10-3
clone_size: NA
cdr3_aa: CTISRGGTANEQFF
cdr3_nt: TGTACCATCTCGAGGGGGGGCACTGCAAATGAGCAGTTCTTC

d_call: NA
cdr3_length: 16
j_call: TRBJ1-5
v_call: TRBV27
clone_size: few
cdr3_aa: CASSPRTEGRNQPQHF
cdr3_nt: TGTGCCAGCAGTCCAAGAACCGAAGGTCGCAATCAGCCCCAGCATTTT

d_call: TRBD1
cdr3_length: 16
j_call: TRBJ1-1
v_call: TRBV28
clone_size: NA
cdr3_aa: CASSSPRQGARTEAFF
cdr3_nt: TGTGCCAGCAGTTCTCCCCGACAGGGGGCGCGAACTGAAGCTTTCTTT

d_call: NA
cdr3_length: 15
j_call: TRBJ2-3
v_call: TRBV20-1
clone_size: NA
cdr3_aa: CSAREPRASTDTQYF
cdr3_nt: TGCAGTGCTAGAGAGCCCAGGGCCAGCACAGATACGCAGTATTTT

d_call: NA
cdr3_length: 17
j_call: TRBJ2-7
v_call: TRBV13
clone_size: many
cdr3_aa: CASSLGDLAFSGYEQYF
cdr3_nt: TGTGCCAGCAGCTTAGGCGATCTAGCTTTTAGTGGCTACGAGCAGTACTTC

d_call: NA
cdr3_length: 12
j_call: TRBJ1-1
v_call: TRBV6-5
clone_size: NA
cdr3_aa: CASSHADTEAFF
cdr3_nt: TGTGCCAGCAGCCACGCGGACACTGAAGCTTTCTTT

d_call: TRBD1
cdr3_length: 14
j_call: TRBJ2-7
v_call: TRBV5-1
clone_size: few
cdr3_aa: CASSLAGTEDEQYF
cdr3_nt: TGCGCCAGCAGCTTGGCAGGGACAGAGGACGAGCAGTACTTC

d_call: NA
cdr3_length: 13
j_call: TRBJ1-1
v_call: TRBV20-1
clone_size: few
cdr3_aa: CSAIRRLNTEAFF
cdr3_nt: TGCAGTGCTATTCGACGGTTGAACACTGAAGCTTTCTTT

d_call: NA
cdr3_length: 12
j_call: TRBJ2-5
v_call: TRBV14
clone_size: few
cdr3_aa: CASSQDWGAQYF
cdr3_nt: TGTGCCAGCAGCCAAGATTGGGGGGCCCAGTACTTC

d_call: NA
cdr3_length: 14
j_call: TRBJ1-1
v_call: TRBV11-2
clone_size: NA
cdr3_aa: CASSLYLLGTEAFF
cdr3_nt: TGTGCCAGCAGCTTATACCTCCTGGGGACTGAAGCTTTCTTT

d_call: NA
cdr3_length: 15
j_call: TRBJ2-3
v_call: TRBV5-1
clone_size: few
cdr3_aa: CASSPEGEGTDTQYF
cdr3_nt: TGCGCCAGCAGCCCCGAGGGGGAGGGCACAGATACGCAGTATTTT

d_call: NA
cdr3_length: 12
j_call: TRBJ2-2
v_call: TRBV20-1
clone_size: NA
cdr3_aa: CSVTDNTGELFF
cdr3_nt: TGCAGTGTCACGGATAACACCGGGGAGCTGTTTTTT

d_call: NA
cdr3_length: 13
j_call: TRBJ1-4
v_call: TRBV20-1
clone_size: many
cdr3_aa: CSASEGFNEKLFF
cdr3_nt: TGCAGTGCAAGCGAGGGGTTTAATGAAAAACTGTTTTTT

d_call: TRBD2
cdr3_length: 16
j_call: TRBJ2-1
v_call: TRBV20-1
clone_size: NA
cdr3_aa: CSARIDSGRMFDEQFF
cdr3_nt: TGCAGTGCCAGGATAGATAGCGGGAGAATGTTCGATGAGCAGTTCTTC

d_call: TRBD1
cdr3_length: 10
j_call: TRBJ2-5
v_call: TRBV20-1
clone_size: many
cdr3_aa: CSAQTGTLYF
cdr3_nt: TGCAGTGCGCAGACAGGGACACTGTACTTC

d_call: NA
cdr3_length: 13
j_call: TRBJ1-2
v_call: TRBV20-1
clone_size: NA
cdr3_aa: CSAPESRSYGYTF
cdr3_nt: TGCAGTGCTCCTGAGTCCAGATCTTATGGCTACACCTTC

d_call: NA
cdr3_length: 13
j_call: TRBJ2-1
v_call: TRBV10-3
clone_size: few
cdr3_aa: CATLGTSYNEQFF
cdr3_nt: TGTGCCACCCTTGGGACCAGCTACAATGAGCAGTTCTTC

d_call: NA
cdr3_length: 14
j_call: TRBJ2-7
v_call: TRBV11-2
clone_size: few
cdr3_aa: CASSLDIGRGEQYF
cdr3_nt: TGTGCCAGCAGCTTAGATATAGGCCGAGGGGAGCAGTACTTC

d_call: NA
cdr3_length: 14
j_call: TRBJ2-2
v_call: TRBV11-2
clone_size: few
cdr3_aa: CASSPVKGNGELFF
cdr3_nt: TGTGCCAGCAGCCCCGTTAAAGGGAACGGGGAGCTGTTTTTT

d_call: NA
cdr3_length: 16
j_call: TRBJ1-1
v_call: TRBV6-5
clone_size: many
cdr3_aa: CASSYYFRTQNTEAFF
cdr3_nt: TGTGCCAGCAGTTACTACTTCCGGACACAGAACACTGAAGCTTTCTTT

d_call: NA
cdr3_length: 13
j_call: TRBJ2-4
v_call: TRBV5-1
clone_size: NA
cdr3_aa: CASSPTRENIQYF
cdr3_nt: TGCGCCAGCAGCCCGACCAGGGAAAACATTCAGTACTTC

d_call: NA
cdr3_length: 14
j_call: TRBJ2-7
v_call: TRBV7-2
clone_size: many
cdr3_aa: CASSSGPINSEQYF
cdr3_nt: TGTGCCAGCAGCTCCGGACCGATCAATTCCGAGCAGTACTTC

d_call: NA
cdr3_length: 13
j_call: TRBJ1-1
v_call: TRBV20-1
clone_size: few
cdr3_aa: CSASRTKNTEAFF
cdr3_nt: TGCAGTGCTAGCAGGACAAAGAACACTGAAGCTTTCTTT

d_call: NA
cdr3_length: 19
j_call: TRBJ1-4
v_call: TRBV11-1
clone_size: NA
cdr3_aa: CASSGSIGPGRRTNEKLFF
cdr3_nt: TGTGCCAGCAGCGGGTCGATTGGACCGGGACGGAGAACTAATGAAAAACTGTTTTTT

d_call: NA
cdr3_length: 14
j_call: TRBJ2-3
v_call: TRBV7-6
clone_size: few
cdr3_aa: CASSLESRFYTQYF
cdr3_nt: TGTGCCAGCAGCTTAGAGAGTAGGTTCTATACGCAGTATTTT

d_call: NA
cdr3_length: 14
j_call: TRBJ2-3
v_call: TRBV2
clone_size: NA
cdr3_aa: CASSAPLGTDTQYF
cdr3_nt: TGTGCCAGCAGTGCCCCACTAGGCACAGATACGCAGTATTTT

d_call: NA
cdr3_length: 13
j_call: TRBJ2-1
v_call: TRBV11-2
clone_size: NA
cdr3_aa: CASSFAGDNEQFF
cdr3_nt: TGTGCCAGCAGCTTCGCAGGTGACAATGAGCAGTTCTTC

d_call: NA
cdr3_length: 12
j_call: TRBJ1-5
v_call: TRBV10-3
clone_size: NA
cdr3_aa: CAISDFGQPQHF
cdr3_nt: TGTGCCATCAGTGATTTCGGGCAGCCCCAGCATTTT

d_call: NA
cdr3_length: 13
j_call: TRBJ2-1
v_call: TRBV6-1
clone_size: NA
cdr3_aa: CATRQGGLNEQFF
cdr3_nt: TGTGCCACTCGACAGGGAGGTTTGAATGAGCAGTTCTTC

d_call: NA
cdr3_length: 15
j_call: TRBJ2-7
v_call: TRBV10-2
clone_size: many
cdr3_aa: CASSDYNPSRYEQYF
cdr3_nt: TGCGCCAGCAGTGACTACAACCCATCGCGCTACGAGCAGTACTTC

d_call: NA
cdr3_length: 16
j_call: TRBJ1-2
v_call: TRBV20-1
clone_size: many
cdr3_aa: CSASKGGPWIDYGYTF
cdr3_nt: TGCAGTGCTAGTAAGGGGGGCCCTTGGATCGACTATGGCTACACCTTC

d_call: NA
cdr3_length: 15
j_call: TRBJ1-3
v_call: TRBV6-5
clone_size: few
cdr3_aa: CASSYSWVQTHTIYF
cdr3_nt: TGTGCCAGCAGTTATTCTTGGGTGCAAACTCACACCATATATTTT

d_call: NA
cdr3_length: 12
j_call: TRBJ2-5
v_call: TRBV4-2
clone_size: few
cdr3_aa: CASSQVAETQYF
cdr3_nt: TGTGCCAGCAGCCAAGTGGCCGAGACCCAGTACTTC

d_call: NA
cdr3_length: 13
j_call: TRBJ1-6
v_call: TRBV20-1
clone_size: few
cdr3_aa: CSATSGFGGPLHF
cdr3_nt: TGCAGTGCTACGTCAGGCTTTGGAGGGCCCCTCCACTTT

d_call: NA
cdr3_length: 14
j_call: TRBJ1-4
v_call: TRBV20-1
clone_size: few
cdr3_aa: CSALRGEANEKLFF
cdr3_nt: TGCAGTGCCTTGCGGGGGGAGGCTAATGAAAAACTGTTTTTT

d_call: TRBD1
cdr3_length: 14
j_call: TRBJ1-1
v_call: TRBV29-1
clone_size: few
cdr3_aa: CSVSSTGGRTEAFF
cdr3_nt: TGCAGCGTTTCTAGCACAGGGGGAAGAACTGAAGCTTTCTTT

d_call: TRBD1
cdr3_length: 16
j_call: TRBJ1-5
v_call: TRBV28
clone_size: NA
cdr3_aa: CASSPLGQGNVQPQHF
cdr3_nt: TGTGCCAGCAGTCCCTTGGGACAGGGGAACGTACAGCCCCAGCATTTT

d_call: TRBD2
cdr3_length: 14
j_call: TRBJ2-3
v_call: TRBV20-1
clone_size: few
cdr3_aa: CSAALAGETDTQYF
cdr3_nt: TGCAGTGCTGCCTTAGCGGGAGAGACAGATACGCAGTATTTT

d_call: NA
cdr3_length: 13
j_call: TRBJ1-6
v_call: TRBV3-1
clone_size: NA
cdr3_aa: CASSQGSDSPLHF
cdr3_nt: TGTGCCAGCAGCCAGGGATCAGATTCACCCCTCCACTTT

d_call: TRBD2
cdr3_length: 15
j_call: TRBJ2-7
v_call: TRBV5-1
clone_size: NA
cdr3_aa: CASSSGAGEGGEQYF
cdr3_nt: TGCGCCAGCAGCTCCGGGGCGGGGGAAGGAGGCGAGCAGTACTTC

d_call: NA
cdr3_length: 12
j_call: TRBJ1-2
v_call: TRBV12-3/TRBV12-4
clone_size: many
cdr3_aa: CASSSGLYGYTF
cdr3_nt: TGTGCCAGCAGTTCAGGCCTCTATGGCTACACCTTC